This T cell receptor beta chain was captured by sequencing in a study of high-grade serous ovarian cancer treatment subgroups. Overall study context: On average, roughly 15,000 reads and under 9,000 unique TCR beta rearrangements were obtained per sample. Notes on the study in general: These tumor repertoires lack spatial information from bulk sequencing. Clonal relatedness tracked neoantigen level, and by trend copy number and mutation load. Same-patient tumor repertoires overlapped at roughly 0.095 to 0.85; different patients barely overlapped.

Tumor samples were obtained before definitive surgery or chemotherapy. About this clone itself: The target antigen is unknown.

Germline loops: CDR1 KGHSH, CDR2 LQKENI. Trimming cost V 4 bases and J 0 bases; bases outside gene matches: 2. This CDR3 is 14 amino acids long. Generated by immunoSEQ multiplex PCR, the TCRdb table keeps only in-frame clones and is missing some. The repertoire holds around 27,000 clones, with around 84% as singletons. V and J are TRBV18 and TRBJ1-1; 7 nucleotides line up with TRBD1. The sample comprised tumor tissue. This TCR came from a human donor with high-grade serous ovarian cancer. CDR3 coding DNA: TGTGCCAGCTCACTGGGACAGATGAACACTGAAGCTTTCTTT. The encoded protein is CASSLGQMNTEAFF.